The TCR beta chain described here comes from a study of CD8+ T cells in alopecia areata. Germline V gene data show CDR1 as SGHNT and CDR2 as YENEEA. CDR3 length equals 13 residues. V shed 4 bases, J shed 5 bases, and the junction held 2 bases outside the gene matches. Treatment here: oral pan-JAK inhibitor, 5-10 mg twice daily. Investigators isolated RNA and reverse transcribed it into cDNA to act as the sequencing template. Generated by immunoSEQ multiplex PCR, the TCRdb table keeps only in-frame clones and is missing some. The sample has around 200,000 clones; around half are singletons. This specimen consisted of CD8+ T cells sorted from blood, obtained at week 24, from a patient treated with tofacitinib. The receptor was derived from a human donor with alopecia areata. V gene TRBV11-3 combines with J gene TRBJ2-5, with TRBD2 identical over 9 bases. The CDR3 DNA is TGTGCCAGCAGCTCGGGACTAGCCGAGACCCAGTACTTC. Translation: CASSSGLAETQYF. Based on the CDR3 plus reference TRBV11-3 and TRBJ2-5, the full variable domain is EAGVVQSPRYKIIEKKQPVAFWCNPISGHNTLYWYLQNLGQGPELLIRYENEEAVDDSQLPKDRFSAERLKGVDSTLKIQPAELGDSAVYLCASSSGLAETQYFGPGTRLLVL.